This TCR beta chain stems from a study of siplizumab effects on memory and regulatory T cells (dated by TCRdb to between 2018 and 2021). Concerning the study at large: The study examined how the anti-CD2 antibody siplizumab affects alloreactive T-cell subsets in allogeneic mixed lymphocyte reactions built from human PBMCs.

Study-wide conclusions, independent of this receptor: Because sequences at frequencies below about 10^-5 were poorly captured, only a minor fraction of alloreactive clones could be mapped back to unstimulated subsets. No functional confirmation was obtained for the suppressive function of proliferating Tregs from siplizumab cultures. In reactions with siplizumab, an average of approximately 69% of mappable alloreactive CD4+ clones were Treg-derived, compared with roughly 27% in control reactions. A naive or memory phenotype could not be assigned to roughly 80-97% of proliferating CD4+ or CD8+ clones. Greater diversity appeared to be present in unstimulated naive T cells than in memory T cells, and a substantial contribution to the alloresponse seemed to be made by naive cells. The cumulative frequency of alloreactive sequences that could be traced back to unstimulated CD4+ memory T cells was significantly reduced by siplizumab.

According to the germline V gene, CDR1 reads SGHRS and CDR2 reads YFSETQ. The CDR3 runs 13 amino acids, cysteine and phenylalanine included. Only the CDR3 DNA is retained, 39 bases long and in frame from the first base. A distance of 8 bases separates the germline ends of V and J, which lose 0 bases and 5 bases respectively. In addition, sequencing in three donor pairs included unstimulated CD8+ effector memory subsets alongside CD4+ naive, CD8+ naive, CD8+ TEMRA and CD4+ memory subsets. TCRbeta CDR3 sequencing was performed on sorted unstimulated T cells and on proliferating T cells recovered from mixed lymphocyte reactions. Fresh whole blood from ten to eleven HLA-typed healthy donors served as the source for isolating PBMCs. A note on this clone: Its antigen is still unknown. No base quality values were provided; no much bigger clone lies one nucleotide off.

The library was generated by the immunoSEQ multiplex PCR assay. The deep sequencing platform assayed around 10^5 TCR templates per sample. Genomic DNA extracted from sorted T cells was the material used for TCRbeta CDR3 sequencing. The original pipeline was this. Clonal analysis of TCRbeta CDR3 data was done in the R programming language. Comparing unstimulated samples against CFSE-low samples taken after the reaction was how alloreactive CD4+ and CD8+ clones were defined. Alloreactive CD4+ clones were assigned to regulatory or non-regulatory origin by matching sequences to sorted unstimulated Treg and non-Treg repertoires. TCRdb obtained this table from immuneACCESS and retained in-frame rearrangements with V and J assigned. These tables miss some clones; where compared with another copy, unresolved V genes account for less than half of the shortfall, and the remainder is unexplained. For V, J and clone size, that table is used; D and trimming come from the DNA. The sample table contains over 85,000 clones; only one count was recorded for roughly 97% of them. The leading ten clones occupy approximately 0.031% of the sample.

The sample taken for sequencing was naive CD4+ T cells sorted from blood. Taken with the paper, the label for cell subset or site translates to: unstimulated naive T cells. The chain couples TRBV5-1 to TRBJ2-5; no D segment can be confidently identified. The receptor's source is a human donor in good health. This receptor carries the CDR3 CASSLVGMETQYF. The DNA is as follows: TGCGCCAGCAGCTTGGTAGGGATGGAGACCCAGTACTTC.